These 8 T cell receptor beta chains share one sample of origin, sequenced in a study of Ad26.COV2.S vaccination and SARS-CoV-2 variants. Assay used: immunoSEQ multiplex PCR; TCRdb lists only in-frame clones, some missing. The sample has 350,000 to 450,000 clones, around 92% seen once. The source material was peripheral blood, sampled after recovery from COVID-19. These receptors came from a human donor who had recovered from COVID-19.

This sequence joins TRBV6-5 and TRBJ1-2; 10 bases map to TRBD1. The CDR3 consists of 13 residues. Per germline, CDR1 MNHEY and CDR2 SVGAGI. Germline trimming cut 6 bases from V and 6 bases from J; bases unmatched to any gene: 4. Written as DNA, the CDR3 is TGTGCCAGCAGACTCGGGACAGGGGATGGCTACACCTTC. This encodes CASRLGTGDGYTF.

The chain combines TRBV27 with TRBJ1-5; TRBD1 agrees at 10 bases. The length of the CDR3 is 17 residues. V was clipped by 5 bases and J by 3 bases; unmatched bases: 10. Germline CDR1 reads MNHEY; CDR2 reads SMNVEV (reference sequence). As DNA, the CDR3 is TGTGCCAGCAGTCTCGCCGGGACAGGGGCCTCCAATCAGCCCCAGCATTTT. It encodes CASSLAGTGASNQPQHF.

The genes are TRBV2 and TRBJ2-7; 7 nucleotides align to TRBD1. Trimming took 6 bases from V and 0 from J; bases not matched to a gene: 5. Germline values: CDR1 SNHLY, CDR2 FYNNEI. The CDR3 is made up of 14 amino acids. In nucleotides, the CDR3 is TGTGCCAGCAGGGACAGGCCCACCTCCTACGAGCAGTACTTC. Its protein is CASRDRPTSYEQYF.

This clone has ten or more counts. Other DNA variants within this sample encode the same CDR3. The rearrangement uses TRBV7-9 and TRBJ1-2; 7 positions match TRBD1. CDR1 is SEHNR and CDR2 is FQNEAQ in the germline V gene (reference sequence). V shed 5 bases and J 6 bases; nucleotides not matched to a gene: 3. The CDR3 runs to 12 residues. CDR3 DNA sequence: TGTGCCAGCAGCCTAGGGGGCAATGGCTACACCTTC. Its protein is CASSLGGNGYTF.

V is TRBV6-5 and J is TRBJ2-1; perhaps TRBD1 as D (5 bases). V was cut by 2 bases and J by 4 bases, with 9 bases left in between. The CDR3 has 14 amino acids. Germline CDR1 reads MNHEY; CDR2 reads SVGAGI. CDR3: CASSYVTVYNEQFF. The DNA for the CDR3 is TGTGCCAGCAGTTACGTGACAGTTTACAATGAGCAGTTCTTC.

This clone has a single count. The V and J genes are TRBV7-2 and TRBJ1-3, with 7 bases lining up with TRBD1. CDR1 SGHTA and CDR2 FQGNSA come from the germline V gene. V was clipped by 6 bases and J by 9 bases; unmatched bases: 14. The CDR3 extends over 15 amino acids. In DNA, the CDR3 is TGTGCCAGCAGTCAGGGGGGAGACAGCGGGATCACCATATATTTT. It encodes CASSQGGDSGITIYF.

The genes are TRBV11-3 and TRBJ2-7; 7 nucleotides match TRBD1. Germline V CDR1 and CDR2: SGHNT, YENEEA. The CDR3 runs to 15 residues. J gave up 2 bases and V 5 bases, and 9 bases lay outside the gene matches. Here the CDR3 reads CASSPRDSNTYEQYF. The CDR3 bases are TGTGCCAGCAGCCCGAGGGACAGTAACACCTACGAGCAGTACTTC. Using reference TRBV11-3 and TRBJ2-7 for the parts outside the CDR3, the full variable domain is EAGVVQSPRYKIIEKKQPVAFWCNPISGHNTLYWYLQNLGQGPELLIRYENEEAVDDSQLPKDRFSAERLKGVDSTLKIQPAELGDSAVYLCASSPRDSNTYEQYFGPGTRLTVT.

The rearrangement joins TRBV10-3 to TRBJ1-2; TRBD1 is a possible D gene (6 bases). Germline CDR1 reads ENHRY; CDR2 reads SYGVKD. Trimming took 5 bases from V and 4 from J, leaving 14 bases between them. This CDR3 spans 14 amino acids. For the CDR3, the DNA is TGTGCCATCAGTCCCCAGGGGTCCTCCTATGGCTACACCTTC. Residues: CAISPQGSSYGYTF.